This paragraph covers one TCR beta chain sequence. The sample comes from a study of T cells after somatic rescue of genetic block. Sequencing was performed with immunoSEQ multiplex PCR; in TCRdb, only in-frame clones are kept and a portion is missing. Among 110,000 or so clones, approximately 90% were seen once, and the ten largest hold more than 1.4%. Germline-derived CDR1 and CDR2 are SGHTA and FQGTGA. The V gene lost 6 bases and the J gene lost 6 bases, with 15 bases spanning the gap. This CDR3 has 14 residues. The material sequenced was peripheral blood mononuclear cells (PBMCs). This chain joins TRBV7-3 and TRBJ2-1, with D tentatively TRBD2 (5 bases). The sequence came from a woman aged 18-29 years. The CDR3 DNA is TGTGCCAGCAGACCAAGTCGGGGTTCCAATGAGCAGTTCTTC. Protein product: CASRPSRGSNEQFF.